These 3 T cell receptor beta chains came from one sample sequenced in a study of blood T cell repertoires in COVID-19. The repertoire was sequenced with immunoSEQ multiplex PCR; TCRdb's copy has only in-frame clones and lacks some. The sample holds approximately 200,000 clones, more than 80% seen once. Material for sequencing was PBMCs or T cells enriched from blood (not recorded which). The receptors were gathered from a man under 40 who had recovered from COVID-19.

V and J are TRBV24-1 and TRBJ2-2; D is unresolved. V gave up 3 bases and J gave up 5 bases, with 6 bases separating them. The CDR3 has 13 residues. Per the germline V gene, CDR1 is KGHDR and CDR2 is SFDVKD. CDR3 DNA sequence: TGTGCCACCAGTGATGAGGTTACCGGGGAGCTGTTTTTT. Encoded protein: CATSDEVTGELFF.

Here the CDR3 reads CASSRSLLAGSQETQYF. For the CDR3, the DNA is TGTGCCAGCAGTCGATCTTTACTAGCGGGGTCTCAAGAGACCCAGTACTTC. The V gene is TRBV3-1 (or the pseudogene TRBV3-2), the J gene TRBJ2-5; 10 bases are shared with TRBD2. Germline CDR1 reads LGHDT; CDR2 reads YNNKEL (reference sequence). The CDR3 spans 17 residues. V lost 6 bases and J lost 2; bases outside the gene matches: 12.

CDR3 in amino acids: CASSQRPDRGHEQFF. The CDR3, as DNA: TGTGCCAGCAGCCAAAGACCTGACAGGGGCCATGAGCAGTTCTTC. The V gene is TRBV5-5, the J gene TRBJ2-1; the match to TRBD1 covers 8 bases. Unmatched junction bases numbered 11, after V lost 4 bases and J lost 8 bases. The CDR3 sequence is 15 residues long. Germline CDR1 is SGHKS and CDR2 is YYEKEE (reference sequence).